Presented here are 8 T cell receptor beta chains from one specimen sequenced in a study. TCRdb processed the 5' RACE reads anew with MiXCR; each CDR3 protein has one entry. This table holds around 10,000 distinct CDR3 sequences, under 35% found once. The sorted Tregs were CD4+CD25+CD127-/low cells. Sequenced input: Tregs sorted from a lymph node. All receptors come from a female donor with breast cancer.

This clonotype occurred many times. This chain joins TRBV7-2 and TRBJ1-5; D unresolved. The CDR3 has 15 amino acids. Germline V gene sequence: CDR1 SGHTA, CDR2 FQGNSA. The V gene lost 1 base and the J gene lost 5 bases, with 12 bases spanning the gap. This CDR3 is CASSLVPYLDQPQHF. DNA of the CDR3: TGTGCCAGCAGCTTAGTCCCCTATTTGGATCAGCCCCAGCATTTT.

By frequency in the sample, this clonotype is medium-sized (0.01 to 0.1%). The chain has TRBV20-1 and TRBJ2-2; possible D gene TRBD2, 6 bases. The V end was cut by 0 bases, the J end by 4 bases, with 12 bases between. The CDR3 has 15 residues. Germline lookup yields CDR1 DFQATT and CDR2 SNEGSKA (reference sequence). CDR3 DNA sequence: TGCAGTGCTAGAGATTGGGTCGGGGGCACCGGGGAGCTGTTTTTT. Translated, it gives CSARDWVGGTGELFF.

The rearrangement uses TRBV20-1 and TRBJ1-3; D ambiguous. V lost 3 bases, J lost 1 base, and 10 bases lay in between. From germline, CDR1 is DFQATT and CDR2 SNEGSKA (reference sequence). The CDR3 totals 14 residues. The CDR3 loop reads CSAREGGSGNTIYF. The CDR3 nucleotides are TGCAGTGCTAGGGAGGGAGGATCTGGAAACACCATATATTTT.

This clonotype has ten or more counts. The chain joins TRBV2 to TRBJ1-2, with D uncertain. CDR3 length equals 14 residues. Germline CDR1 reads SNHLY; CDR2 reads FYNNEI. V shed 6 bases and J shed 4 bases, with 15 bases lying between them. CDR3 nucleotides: TGTGCCAGCAGGGATCCGACGAGGTCCTATGGCTACACCTTC. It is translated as CASRDPTRSYGYTF. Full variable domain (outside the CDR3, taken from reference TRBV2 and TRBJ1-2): EPEVTQTPSHQVTQMGQEVILRCVPISNHLYFYWYRQILGQKVEFLVSFYNNEISEKSEIFDDQFSVERPDGSNFTLKIRSTKLEDSAMYFCASRDPTRSYGYTFGSGTRLTVV.

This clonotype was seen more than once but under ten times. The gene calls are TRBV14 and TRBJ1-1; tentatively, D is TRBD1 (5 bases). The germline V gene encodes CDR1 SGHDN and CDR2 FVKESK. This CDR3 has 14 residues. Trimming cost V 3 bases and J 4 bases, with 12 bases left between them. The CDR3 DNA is TGTGCCAGCAGCCATCGGGGGACGACCACTGAAGCTTTCTTT. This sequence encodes CASSHRGTTTEAFF. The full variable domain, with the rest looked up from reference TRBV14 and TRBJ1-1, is EAGVTQFPSHSVIEKGQTVTLRCDPISGHDNLYWYRRVMGKEIKFLLHFVKESKQDESGMPNNRFLAERTGGTYSTLKVQPAELEDSGVYFCASSHRGTTTEAFFGQGTRLTVV.

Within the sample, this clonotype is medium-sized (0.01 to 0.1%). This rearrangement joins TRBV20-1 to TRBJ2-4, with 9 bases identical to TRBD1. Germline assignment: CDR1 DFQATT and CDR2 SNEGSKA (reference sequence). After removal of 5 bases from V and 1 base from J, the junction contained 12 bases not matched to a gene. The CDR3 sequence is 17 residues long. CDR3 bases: TGCAGTGCTCCACCTACCACAGGGGGCTATGCCAAAAACATTCAGTACTTC. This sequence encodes CSAPPTTGGYAKNIQYF.

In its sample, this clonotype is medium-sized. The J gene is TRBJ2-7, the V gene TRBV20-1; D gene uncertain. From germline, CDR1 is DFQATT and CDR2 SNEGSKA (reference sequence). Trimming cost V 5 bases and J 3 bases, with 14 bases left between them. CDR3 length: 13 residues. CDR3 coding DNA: TGCAGTGCTGCCTATAGTGCTAGCTACGAGCAGTACTTC. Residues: CSAAYSASYEQYF.

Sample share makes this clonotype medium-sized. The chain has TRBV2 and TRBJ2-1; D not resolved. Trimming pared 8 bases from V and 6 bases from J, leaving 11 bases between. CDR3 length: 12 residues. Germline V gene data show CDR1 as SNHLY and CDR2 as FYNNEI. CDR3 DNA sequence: TGTGCCAGCGGCGAGGTAGGCAATGAGCAGTTCTTC. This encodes CASGEVGNEQFF.